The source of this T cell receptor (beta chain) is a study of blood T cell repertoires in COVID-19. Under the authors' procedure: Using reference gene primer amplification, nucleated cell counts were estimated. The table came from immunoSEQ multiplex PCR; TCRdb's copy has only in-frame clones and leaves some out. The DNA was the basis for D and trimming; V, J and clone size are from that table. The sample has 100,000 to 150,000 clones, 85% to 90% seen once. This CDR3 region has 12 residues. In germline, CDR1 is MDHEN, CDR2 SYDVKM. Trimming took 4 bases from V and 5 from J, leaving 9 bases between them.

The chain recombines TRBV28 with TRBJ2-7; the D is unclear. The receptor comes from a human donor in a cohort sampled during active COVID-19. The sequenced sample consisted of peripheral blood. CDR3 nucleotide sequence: TGTGCCAGCAGTTGGGCCCCCCACGAGCAGTACTTC. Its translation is CASSWAPHEQYF. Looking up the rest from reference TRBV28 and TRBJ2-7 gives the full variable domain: DVKVTQSSRYLVKRTGEKVFLECVQDMDHENMFWYRQDPGLGLRLIYFSYDVKMKEKGDIPEGYSVSREKKERFSLILESASTNQTSMYLCASSWAPHEQYFGPGTRLTVT.